This T cell receptor beta chain was sequenced during a study of cytomegalovirus exposure and HLA in healthy donors. V lost 5 bases and J lost 4; bases outside the gene matches: 6. The CDR3 covers 13 residues. The V gene's germline CDR1 is SGHRS and CDR2 YFSETQ. PCR involved 60 Vbeta and 13 Jbeta primers. Method: immunoSEQ multiplex PCR; TCRdb's copy keeps in-frame clones and lacks some. The sample yields 150,000 to 200,000 clones, around three quarters seen once. Healthy bone marrow donors made up the cohort. Sequencing input: PBMCs. The sequence was obtained from a woman in her thirties or forties in good health and CMV-seronegative. The chain links TRBV5-1 to TRBJ2-7; 7 positions match TRBD1. This chain's CDR3 is CASRPDRRYEQYF. In DNA, the CDR3 is TGCGCCAGCAGGCCGGACAGGCGGTACGAGCAGTACTTC.